The clone carrying this T cell receptor (beta chain) occurred many times. The data were obtained in a study of tumor and adjacent non-tumor tissue in lung cancer. This sample's RNA came from whole unsorted tissue. More than 3 cm separated this lung sample from the edge of the tumor. The CDR3 consists of 13 residues. CDR1 GTSNPN and CDR2 SVGIG come from the germline V gene (reference sequence). V lost 4 bases, J lost 12 bases, and 9 bases stayed unmatched. A modified ARM-PCR protocol with three rounds of nested PCR amplified TCRbeta. MiXCR, applied by TCRdb to the multiplex PCR reads, yields one record per CDR3 protein. The sample holds more than 85,000 distinct CDR3 sequences, 60% to 80% seen once.

The rearrangement joins TRBV30 to TRBJ2-2, with 9 bases lining up with TRBD2. This clonotype was obtained from a man between 60 and 70 years old with non-small cell lung cancer. Sequencing was carried out using distant non-tumor lung tissue. The CDR3 sequence: CAWNPSGDGQLFF. Here the CDR3 DNA reads TGTGCCTGGAACCCTAGCGGGGATGGGCAGCTGTTTTTT. The whole variable domain, filled in from reference TRBV30 and TRBJ2-2, reads SQTIHQWPATLVQPVGSPLSLECTVEGTSNPNLYWYRQAAGRGLQLLFYSVGIGQISSEVPQNLSASRPQDRQFILSSKKLLLSDSGFYLCAWNPSGDGQLFFGEGSRLTVL.